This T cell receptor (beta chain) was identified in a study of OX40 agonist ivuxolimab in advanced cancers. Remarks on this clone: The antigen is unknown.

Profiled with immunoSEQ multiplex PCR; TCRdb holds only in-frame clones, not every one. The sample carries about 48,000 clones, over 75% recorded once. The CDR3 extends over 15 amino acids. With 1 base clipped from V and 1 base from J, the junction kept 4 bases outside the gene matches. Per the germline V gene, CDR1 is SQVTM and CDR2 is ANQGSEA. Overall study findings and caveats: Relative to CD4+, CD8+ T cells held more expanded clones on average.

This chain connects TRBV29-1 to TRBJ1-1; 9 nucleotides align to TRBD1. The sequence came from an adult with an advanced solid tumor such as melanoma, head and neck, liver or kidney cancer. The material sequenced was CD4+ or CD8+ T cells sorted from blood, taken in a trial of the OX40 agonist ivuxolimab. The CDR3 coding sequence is TGCAGCGTTGAAGGCCGACAGGGGGGGAACACTGAAGCTTTCTTT. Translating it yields CSVEGRQGGNTEAFF.